This TCR beta chain came from a study of control samples from healthy donors and cancer patients. Some clones are missing from TCRdb's copy, which holds only in-frame ones; the method was immunoSEQ multiplex PCR. The sample includes 110,000 or so clones, around nine tenths seen only once; the top ten take about 12%. The CDR3 covers 13 residues. Germline lookup yields CDR1 ENHRY and CDR2 SYGVKD. Trimming at V came to 6 bases and at J to 2 bases, leaving 1 base not matched to a gene. This clone was observed a few times. The rearrangement uses TRBV10-3 and TRBJ2-5; the match to TRBD1 covers 9 bases. Sequences were obtained from blood. This receptor was identified in a young man in good health. For the CDR3, the DNA is TGTGCCATCAGGGGACAGGGACAAGAGACCCAGTACTTC. Residues: CAIRGQGQETQYF.